These 9 T cell receptor beta chains were all obtained from the same sample, sequenced in a study of radiotherapy plus CTLA-4 blockade in lung cancer. Measured with immunoSEQ multiplex PCR; TCRdb has only the in-frame clones, and not every one. Among about 100,000 clones listed, 83% were seen once. The starting material was peripheral blood, obtained from a patient treated with radiotherapy plus ipilimumab. The receptors shown here come from a human donor with non-small cell lung cancer who had stable disease on radiotherapy plus ipilimumab.

J is TRBJ2-7 and V is TRBV29-1, with a weak D call TRBD2 (6 bases). Germline loops: CDR1 SQVTM, CDR2 ANQGSEA. This CDR3 contains 12 residues. The V end lost 7 bases, the J end lost 0 bases, and 10 bases lay between the germline ends. CDR3 in amino acids: CSAGDFSYEQYF. The CDR3 region has the DNA TGCAGCGCCGGGGACTTCTCCTACGAGCAGTACTTC.

The chain links TRBV29-1 to TRBJ2-2, with 8 bases that match TRBD1. The length of the CDR3 is 12 residues. The germline V gene has CDR1 SQVTM and CDR2 ANQGSEA. The trim removed 4 bases at V and 6 bases at J, leaving 1 base unmatched. The CDR3 DNA sequence: TGCAGCGTTGTCAGGGGGCCCGGGGAGCTGTTTTTT. Its protein product is CSVVRGPGELFF.

CDR3 coding DNA: TGTGCCAGCAGCCATGCGGAAGCCAAGGGCACTGAAGCTTTCTTT. It is translated as CASSHAEAKGTEAFF. The chain has TRBV16 and TRBJ1-1; D not resolved. Trimming cost V 3 bases and J 4 bases, with 15 bases left between them. Germline-derived CDR1 and CDR2 are KGHSY and FQNENV. CDR3 length equals 15 residues.

The table lists this clone with a count of one. The V gene is TRBV6-6, the J gene TRBJ2-4; D may be TRBD1 (6 bases). V dropped 2 bases and J dropped 2 bases, with 13 bases sitting between them. This CDR3 contains 16 residues. Germline lookup yields CDR1 MNHNY and CDR2 SVGAGI (reference sequence). CDR3 sequence reads: CASSYGQGPPKNIQYF. The CDR3 DNA is TGTGCCAGCAGTTACGGCCAGGGGCCTCCCAAAAACATTCAGTACTTC.

The chain is built from TRBV5-1 and TRBJ2-1, with 8 bases identical to TRBD1. The V and J ends lost 6 bases and 0 bases, in that order; junction bases with no gene match: 5. Germline V gene data show CDR1 as SGHRS and CDR2 as YFSETQ. This CDR3 contains 15 residues. CDR3 in DNA: TGCGCCAGCAACCCAGGGGGCACCTCCTACAATGAGCAGTTCTTC. Residues: CASNPGGTSYNEQFF.

This chain connects TRBV4-1 to TRBJ2-5, with D possibly matching TRBD2 (5 bases). This CDR3 has 20 residues. The V gene's germline CDR1 is MGHRA and CDR2 YSYEKL. Trimming stripped 0 bases from V and 6 bases from J, with 29 bases between. The CDR3 DNA reads as TGCGCCAGCAGCCAAGATCATGAGAGGACTTCCAATGAAAAGAGGAAGACCCAGTACTTC. Protein sequence: CASSQDHERTSNEKRKTQYF.

V is TRBV27 and J is TRBJ1-1; D ambiguous. This CDR3 has 16 residues. The ends were cut back, 5 bases at V and 0 bases at J, with 16 bases in the middle. Germline assignment: CDR1 MNHEY and CDR2 SMNVEV (reference sequence). As DNA, the CDR3 is TGTGCCAGCAGTCATTTGCCCCTCTACTTGAACACTGAAGCTTTCTTT. It translates to CASSHLPLYLNTEAFF.

This chain connects TRBV9 to TRBJ2-3; TRBD2 matches at 10 bases. J was trimmed by 0 bases and V by 0 bases; bases with no gene match: 4. CDR1 and CDR2 from the germline V gene are SGDLS and YYNGEE. This CDR3 comprises 17 residues. The DNA for the CDR3 is TGTGCCAGCAGCGTAGGGGAACTAGCGGGGAGCACAGATACGCAGTATTTT. Protein: CASSVGELAGSTDTQYF.

This clone was found a few times. CDR3 in amino acids: CAIGTGGEQYF. The CDR3 bases are TGTGCCATCGGGACAGGGGGGGAGCAGTACTTC. The J gene is TRBJ2-7, the V gene TRBV6-6; the match to TRBD1 covers 11 bases. Germline CDR1 is MNHNY and CDR2 is SVGAGI (reference sequence). The CDR3 consists of 11 residues. The ends lost 10 bases at V and 7 bases at J; junction bases unmatched: 3.